Each of the 12 T cell receptor beta chains below was sequenced from the same sample in a study of T cell changes during pregnancy in multiple sclerosis. TCRdb keeps only in-frame clones here, not all; method: immunoSEQ multiplex PCR. Counted here are under 70,000 clones, roughly 91% occurring once; the ten biggest clones make up 1% to 1.5%. Source: peripheral blood, taken after pregnancy. Receptors originate from a female donor in good health, enrolled as a control in a pregnancy study.

V usage is TRBV5-1 and J usage is TRBJ1-6; the D gene is possibly TRBD1 (6 bases). The germline V and J ends were trimmed by 0 bases and 8 bases, with 12 bases remaining between them. CDR1 is SGHRS, CDR2 YFSETQ, per germline. The CDR3 has 15 residues. The CDR3 DNA is TGCGCCAGCAGCTTGGACGGGGGGCTCCATTCACCCCTCCACTTT. This gives the protein CASSLDGGLHSPLHF.

The chain is built from TRBV30 and TRBJ1-1; D is unclear. V lost 4 bases and J 0 bases, leaving 12 bases between the germline ends. The CDR3 runs 14 residues. Germline loops: CDR1 GTSNPN, CDR2 SVGIG (reference sequence). CDR3 DNA: TGTGCCTGGACCTCAACGGTCCTGAACACTGAAGCTTTCTTT. Protein sequence: CAWTSTVLNTEAFF.

The chain has TRBV7-2 and TRBJ1-3; D ambiguous. The CDR3 is 16 residues long. Trimming took off 0 bases at V and 0 bases at J, with 9 bases between the two ends. Germline CDR1 and CDR2: SGHTA and FQGNSA. CDR3 loop: CASSLALTASGNTIYF. Written as DNA, the CDR3 is TGTGCCAGCAGCTTAGCGCTTACAGCCTCTGGAAACACCATATATTTT.

The V call is TRBV19, the J call TRBJ1-3; no reliable D call. The CDR3 contains 13 residues. The germline V gene has CDR1 LNHDA and CDR2 SQIVND (reference sequence). With 2 bases removed from V and 6 bases from J, the gap between germline ends came to 8 bases. For the CDR3, the DNA is TGTGCCAGTAGTATACGCGGACTAAACACCATATATTTT. This translates into CASSIRGLNTIYF.

The rearrangement uses TRBV9 and TRBJ2-1; 7 positions agree with TRBD1. The CDR3 has 14 amino acids. Losses at the gene ends were 3 bases for V and 8 bases for J; bases not matched to a gene: 8. Germline CDR1 is SGDLS and CDR2 is YYNGEE. The CDR3 DNA reads TGTGCCAGCAGCGCCTATACAGGGGCGGATGAGCAGTTCTTC. It translates to CASSAYTGADEQFF.

The V and J genes are TRBV4-3 and TRBJ2-3, with 8 nucleotides matching TRBD1. The trim removed 0 bases at V and 3 bases at J, leaving 5 bases unmatched. Germline CDR1 and CDR2: LGHNA and YSLEER. The CDR3 loop spans 16 amino acids. For the CDR3, the DNA is TGCGCCAGCAGCCAAGATGGCCAGGGGGCAACAGATACGCAGTATTTT. Encoded protein: CASSQDGQGATDTQYF.

This rearrangement joins TRBV9 to TRBJ1-1, with D maybe TRBD1 (5 bases). This CDR3 comprises 13 residues. Trimming pared 3 bases from V and 3 bases from J, leaving 9 bases between. Germline CDR1 is SGDLS and CDR2 is YYNGEE. CDR3 in DNA: TGTGCCAGCAGCGCCCGACAGTACACTGAAGCTTTCTTT. It yields the protein CASSARQYTEAFF.

This clone was found once. The chain joins TRBV5-5 to TRBJ1-2; 7 positions agree with TRBD1. The CDR3 covers 15 residues. J was trimmed by 2 bases and V by 4 bases; bases with no gene match: 8. CDR1 is SGHKS, CDR2 YYEKEE, per germline (reference sequence). This CDR3 is CASSREWDRNYGYTF. The DNA for the CDR3 is TGTGCCAGCAGCCGGGAATGGGACAGAAACTATGGCTACACCTTC.

The chain uses TRBV5-1 and TRBJ1-4; D gene uncertain. This CDR3 spans 15 amino acids. Per the germline V gene, CDR1 is SGHRS and CDR2 is YFSETQ. The V gene lost 0 bases and the J gene lost 4 bases, with 10 bases spanning the gap. CDR3 sequence reads: CASSLDVALNEKLFF. The CDR3 bases are TGCGCCAGCAGCTTGGACGTGGCCCTTAATGAAAAACTGTTTTTT.

The rearrangement uses TRBV30 and TRBJ1-2; 7 bases line up with TRBD1. With V trimmed by 6 bases and J by 5 bases, 9 bases remained unmatched. Germline CDR1 reads GTSNPN; CDR2 reads SVGIG (reference sequence). This CDR3 has 13 residues. Here the CDR3 DNA reads TGTGCCTGTTCCGGGACAGTGTCGTATGGCTACACCTTC. Protein: CACSGTVSYGYTF.

The CDR3 here is CASSPGQVNTEAFF. The CDR3 DNA follows: TGTGCCAGCAGCCCGGGACAGGTGAACACTGAAGCTTTCTTT. The rearrangement links TRBV6-1 to TRBJ1-1, with 8 positions matching TRBD1. The CDR3 has 14 amino acids. The trim removed 6 bases at V and 0 bases at J, leaving 3 bases unmatched. The germline gives CDR1 MNHNS, CDR2 SASEGT.

V and J are TRBV4-3 and TRBJ2-6, with D perhaps matching TRBD1 (6 bases). V was cut by 1 base and J by 0 bases, with 19 bases left in between. Germline assignment: CDR1 LGHNA and CDR2 YSLEER. This CDR3 is built from 20 residues. CDR3 coding DNA: TGCGCCAGCAGCCAAGCGCCACCCTCGGGACACCGCTCTGGGGCCAACGTCCTGACTTTC. It is translated as CASSQAPPSGHRSGANVLTF.